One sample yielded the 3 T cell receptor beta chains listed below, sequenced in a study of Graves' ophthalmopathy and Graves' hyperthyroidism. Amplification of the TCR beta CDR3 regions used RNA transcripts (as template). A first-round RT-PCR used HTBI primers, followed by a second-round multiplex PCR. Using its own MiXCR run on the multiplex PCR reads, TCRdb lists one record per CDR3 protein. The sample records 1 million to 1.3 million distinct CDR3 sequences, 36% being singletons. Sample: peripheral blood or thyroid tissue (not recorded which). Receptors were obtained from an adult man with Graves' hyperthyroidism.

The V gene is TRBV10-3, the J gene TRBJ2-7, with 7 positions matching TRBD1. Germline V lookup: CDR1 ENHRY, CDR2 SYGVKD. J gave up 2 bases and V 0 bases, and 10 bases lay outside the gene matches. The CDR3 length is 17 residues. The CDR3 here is CAISESEDRLKAYEQYF. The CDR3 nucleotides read TGTGCCATCAGTGAGTCGGAGGACAGGCTGAAAGCCTACGAGCAGTACTTC.

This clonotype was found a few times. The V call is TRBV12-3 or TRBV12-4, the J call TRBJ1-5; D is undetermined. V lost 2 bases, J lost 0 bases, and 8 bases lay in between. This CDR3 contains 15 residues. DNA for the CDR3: TGTGCCAGCAGTTTAAAGGAGGATAGCAATCAGCCCCAGCATTTT. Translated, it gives CASSLKEDSNQPQHF.

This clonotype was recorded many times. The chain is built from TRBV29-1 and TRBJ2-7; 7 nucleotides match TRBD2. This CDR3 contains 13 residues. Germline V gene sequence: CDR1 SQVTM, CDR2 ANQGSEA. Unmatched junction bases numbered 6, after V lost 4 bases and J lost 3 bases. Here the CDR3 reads CSVGGGPLYEQYF. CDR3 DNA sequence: TGCAGCGTTGGGGGAGGGCCGCTCTACGAGCAGTACTTC.